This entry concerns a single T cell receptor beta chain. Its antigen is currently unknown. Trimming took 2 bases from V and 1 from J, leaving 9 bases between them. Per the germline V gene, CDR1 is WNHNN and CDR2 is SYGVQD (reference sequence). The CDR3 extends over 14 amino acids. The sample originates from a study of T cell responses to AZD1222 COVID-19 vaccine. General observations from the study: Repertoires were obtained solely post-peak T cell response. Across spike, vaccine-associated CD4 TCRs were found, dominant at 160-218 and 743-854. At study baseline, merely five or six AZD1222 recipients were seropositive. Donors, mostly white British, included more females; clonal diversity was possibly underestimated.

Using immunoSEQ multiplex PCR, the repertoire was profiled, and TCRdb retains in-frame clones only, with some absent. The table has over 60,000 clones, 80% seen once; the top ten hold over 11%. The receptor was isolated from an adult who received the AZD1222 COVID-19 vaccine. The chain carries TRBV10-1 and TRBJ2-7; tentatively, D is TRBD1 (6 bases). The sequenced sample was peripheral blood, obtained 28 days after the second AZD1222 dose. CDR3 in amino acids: CASSEGTSSYEQYF. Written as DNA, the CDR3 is TGCGCCAGCAGTGAGGGGACAAGTTCCTACGAGCAGTACTTC.